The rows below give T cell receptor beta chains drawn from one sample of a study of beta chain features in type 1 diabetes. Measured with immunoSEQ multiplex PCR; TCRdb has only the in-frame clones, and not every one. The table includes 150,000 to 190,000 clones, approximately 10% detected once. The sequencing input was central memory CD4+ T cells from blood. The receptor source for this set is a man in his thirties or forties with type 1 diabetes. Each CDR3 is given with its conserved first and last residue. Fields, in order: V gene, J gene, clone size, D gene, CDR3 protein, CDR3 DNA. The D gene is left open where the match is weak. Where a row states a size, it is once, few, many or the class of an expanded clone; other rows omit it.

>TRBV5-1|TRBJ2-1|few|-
CASSSGDWDSYNEQFF
TGCGCCAGCAGCTCCGGGGACTGGGATTCCTACAATGAGCAGTTCTTC
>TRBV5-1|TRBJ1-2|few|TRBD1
CASSQSAGGDYGYTF
TGCGCCAGCAGCCAAAGCGCAGGGGGTGACTATGGCTACACCTTC
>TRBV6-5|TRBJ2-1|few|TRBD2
CASSRQTSGNEQFF
TGTGCCAGCAGCCGTCAGACTAGCGGCAATGAGCAGTTCTTC
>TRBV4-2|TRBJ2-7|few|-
CASSQDLAVTYEQYF
TGTGCCAGCAGCCAAGATCTGGCAGTCACCTACGAGCAGTACTTC
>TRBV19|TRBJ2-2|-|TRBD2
CASTGRTSENTGELFF
TGTGCCAGTACCGGCAGGACTAGCGAGAACACCGGGGAGCTGTTTTTT
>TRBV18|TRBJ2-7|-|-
CASSPVTDYSYEQYF
TGTGCCAGCTCACCGGTTACAGACTATAGCTACGAGCAGTACTTC
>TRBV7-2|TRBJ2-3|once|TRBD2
CASSLIAGVNTQYF
TGTGCCAGCAGCTTAATAGCGGGAGTAAATACGCAGTATTTT
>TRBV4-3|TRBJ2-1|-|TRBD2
CASSQRTSDEQFF
TGCGCCAGCAGCCAGAGGACTAGCGATGAGCAGTTCTTC
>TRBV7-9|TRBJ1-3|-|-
CASSLGSSGNTIYF
TGTGCCAGCAGCTTAGGGAGCTCTGGAAACACCATATATTTT
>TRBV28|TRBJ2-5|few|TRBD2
CASSDLGEGLETQYF
TGTGCCAGCAGTGATTTAGGGGAGGGCCTGGAGACCCAGTACTTC
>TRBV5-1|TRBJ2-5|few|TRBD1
CASTRQGDGETQYF
TGCGCCAGCACCAGACAGGGAGATGGGGAGACCCAGTACTTC
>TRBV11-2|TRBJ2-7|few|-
CASSTYEQYF
TGTGCCAGCAGCACTTACGAGCAGTACTTC
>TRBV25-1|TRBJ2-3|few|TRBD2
CASSHSGRHADTQYF
TGTGCCAGCAGTCATAGCGGGAGGCACGCAGATACGCAGTATTTT
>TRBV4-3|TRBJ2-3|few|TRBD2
CASSQNNLAGGDTQYF
TGCGCCAGCAGCCAAAATAACCTAGCGGGAGGAGATACGCAGTATTTT
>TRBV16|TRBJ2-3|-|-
CASSQVIFLSEADTQYF
TGTGCCAGCAGCCAAGTCATCTTCCTGTCTGAGGCAGATACGCAGTATTTT
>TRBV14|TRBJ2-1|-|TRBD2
CASSKTSGRPGEQFF
TGTGCCAGCAGCAAGACTAGCGGGAGACCCGGTGAGCAGTTCTTC
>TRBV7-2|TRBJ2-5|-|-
CASSTHGTRGTQYF
TGTGCCAGCAGCACCCACGGGACAAGGGGGACCCAGTACTTC
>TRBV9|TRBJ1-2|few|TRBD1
CASSSSGTANYGYTF
TGTGCCAGCAGCTCATCCGGGACAGCTAACTATGGCTACACCTTC
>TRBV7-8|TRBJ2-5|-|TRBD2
CASSSFSGLASQETQYF
TGTGCCAGCAGCTCCTTCTCGGGACTAGCGTCCCAAGAGACCCAGTACTTC
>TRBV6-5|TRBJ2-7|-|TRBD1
CASSYMGQGADEQYF
TGTGCCAGCAGTTACATGGGACAGGGGGCGGACGAGCAGTACTTC
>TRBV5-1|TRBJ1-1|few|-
CASSSTGNVNTEAFF
TGCGCCAGCAGCTCCACAGGGAATGTGAACACTGAAGCTTTCTTT
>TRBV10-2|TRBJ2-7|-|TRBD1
CAGGQGRYEQYF
TGCGCCGGCGGACAGGGGCGTTACGAGCAGTACTTC
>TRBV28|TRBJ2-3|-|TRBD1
CASSLRDRERDTQYF
TGTGCCAGCAGTTTACGGGACAGGGAAAGAGATACGCAGTATTTT
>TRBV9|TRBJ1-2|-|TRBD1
CASSAGAGTGGYGYTF
TGTGCCAGCAGCGCGGGGGCCGGGACAGGGGGCTATGGCTACACCTTC
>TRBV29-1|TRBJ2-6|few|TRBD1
CSVEKDRGLGANVLTF
TGCAGCGTTGAGAAGGACAGGGGGTTAGGGGCCAACGTCCTGACTTTC
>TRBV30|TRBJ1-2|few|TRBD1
CAWSVQGHRGYTF
TGTGCCTGGAGTGTACAGGGGCATCGTGGCTACACCTTC
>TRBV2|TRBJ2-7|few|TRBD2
CASAGTSSSYEQYF
TGTGCCAGCGCTGGGACTAGCAGTTCCTACGAGCAGTACTTC
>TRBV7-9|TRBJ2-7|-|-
CASSLRSVAAGEQYF
TGTGCCAGCAGCTTAAGGTCCGTAGCGGCGGGTGAGCAGTACTTC
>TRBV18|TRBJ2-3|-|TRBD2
CASSPGTSGATTDTQYF
TGTGCCAGCTCACCCGGGACTAGCGGGGCCACCACAGATACGCAGTATTTT
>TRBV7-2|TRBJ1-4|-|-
CASSFSSGANEKLFF
TGTGCCAGCAGCTTCTCATCGGGAGCGAATGAAAAACTGTTTTTT
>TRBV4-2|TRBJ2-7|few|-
CASSQEWDNYEQYF
TGTGCCAGCAGCCAAGAGTGGGACAACTACGAGCAGTACTTC
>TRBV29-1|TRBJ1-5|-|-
CSGSRDQPQHF
TGCAGCGGGTCCAGGGATCAGCCCCAGCATTTT
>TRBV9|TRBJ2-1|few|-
CASSVEGNEQFF
TGTGCCAGCAGCGTAGAGGGGAATGAGCAGTTCTTC